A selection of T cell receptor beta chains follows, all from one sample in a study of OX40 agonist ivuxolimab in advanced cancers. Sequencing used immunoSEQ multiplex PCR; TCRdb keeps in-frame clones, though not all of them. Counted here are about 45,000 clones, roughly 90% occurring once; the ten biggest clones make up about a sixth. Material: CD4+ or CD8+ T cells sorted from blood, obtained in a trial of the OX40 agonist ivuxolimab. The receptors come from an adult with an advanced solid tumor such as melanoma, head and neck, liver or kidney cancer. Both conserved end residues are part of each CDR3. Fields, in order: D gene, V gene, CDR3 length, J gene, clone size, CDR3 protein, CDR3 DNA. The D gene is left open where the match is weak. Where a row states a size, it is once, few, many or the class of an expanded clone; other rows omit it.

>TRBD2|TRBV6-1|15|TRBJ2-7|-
CASSVWASGIYEQYF
TGTGCCAGCAGTGTGTGGGCTAGCGGGATATACGAGCAGTACTTC
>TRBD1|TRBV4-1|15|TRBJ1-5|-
CASSPSSTGGQPQHF
TGCGCCAGCAGCCCCTCATCGACAGGGGGGCAGCCCCAGCATTTT
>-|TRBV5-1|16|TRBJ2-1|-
CASSSGPAGWVDEQFF
TGCGCCAGCAGCTCGGGCCCGGCTGGCTGGGTAGATGAGCAGTTCTTC
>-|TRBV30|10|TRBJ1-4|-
CAWIGEKLFF
TGTGCCTGGATAGGTGAAAAACTGTTTTTT
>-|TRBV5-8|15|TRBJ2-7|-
CASSLRPNPSYEQYF
TGTGCCAGCAGCCTCAGACCCAACCCCTCCTACGAGCAGTACTTC
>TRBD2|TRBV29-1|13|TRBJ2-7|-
CSVLGLALYEQYF
TGCAGCGTGCTCGGACTAGCATTATACGAGCAGTACTTC
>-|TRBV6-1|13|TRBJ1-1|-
CASSFESGTEAFF
TGTGCCAGCAGCTTCGAATCGGGCACTGAAGCTTTCTTT
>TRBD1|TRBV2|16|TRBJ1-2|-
CASSEGTGLANYGYTF
TGTGCCAGCAGTGAAGGGACAGGATTAGCTAACTATGGCTACACCTTC
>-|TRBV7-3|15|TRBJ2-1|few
CASSLPQGSYNEQFF
TGTGCCAGCAGTCTACCACAGGGCTCATACAATGAGCAGTTCTTC
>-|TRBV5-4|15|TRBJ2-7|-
CASSHQQGPLFEQYF
TGTGCCAGCAGCCACCAGCAGGGCCCTCTTTTCGAGCAGTACTTC
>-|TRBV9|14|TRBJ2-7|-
CASSPGTSGYEQYF
TGTGCCAGCAGCCCTGGGACTTCGGGTTACGAGCAGTACTTC
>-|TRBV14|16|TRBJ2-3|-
CASSQERAPRADTQYF
TGTGCCAGCAGCCAAGAAAGGGCCCCAAGAGCAGATACGCAGTATTTT
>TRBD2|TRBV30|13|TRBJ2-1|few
CAWSVLAGSEQFF
TGTGCCTGGAGTGTACTAGCGGGAAGTGAGCAGTTCTTC
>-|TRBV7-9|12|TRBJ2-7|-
CASSFADYEQYF
TGTGCCAGCAGCTTTGCAGATTACGAGCAGTACTTC
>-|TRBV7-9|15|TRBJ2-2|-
CASSLVQGRTGELFF
TGTGCCAGCAGCTTAGTGCAGGGACGCACCGGGGAGCTGTTTTTT
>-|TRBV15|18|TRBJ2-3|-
CATSRVAWRGDSTDTQYF
TGTGCCACCAGCAGAGTGGCGTGGAGGGGGGACAGCACAGATACGCAGTATTTT
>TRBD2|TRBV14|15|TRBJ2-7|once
CASSHAGESSYEQYF
TGTGCCAGCAGCCATGCGGGAGAGTCCTCCTACGAGCAGTACTTC
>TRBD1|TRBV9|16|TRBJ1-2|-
CASSVGGTGLVYGYTF
TGTGCCAGCAGCGTAGGGGGGACAGGTTTGGTCTATGGCTACACCTTC
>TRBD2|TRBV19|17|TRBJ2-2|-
CASSIYYLAGYTGELFF
TGTGCCAGTAGTATATACTACCTAGCGGGGTACACCGGGGAGCTGTTTTTT
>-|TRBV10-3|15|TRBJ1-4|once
CATQDRRATNEKLFF
TGTGCCACCCAAGACAGGCGGGCAACTAATGAAAAACTGTTTTTT
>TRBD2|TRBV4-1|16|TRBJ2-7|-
CASSPLSLAGPYEQYF
TGCGCCAGCAGCCCCTTGTCTCTAGCGGGCCCCTACGAGCAGTACTTC
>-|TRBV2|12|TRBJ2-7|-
CASRGSSYEQYF
TGTGCCAGCCGGGGTAGCTCCTACGAGCAGTACTTC
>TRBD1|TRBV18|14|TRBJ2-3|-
CASSTGATTDTQYF
TGTGCCAGCTCAACAGGGGCGACCACAGATACGCAGTATTTT
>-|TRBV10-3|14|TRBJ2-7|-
CAITSAGLTYEQYF
TGTGCCATCACCTCTGCGGGACTTACCTACGAGCAGTACTTC
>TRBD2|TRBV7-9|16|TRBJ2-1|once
CASSSGTSGRRNEQFF
TGTGCCAGCAGCTCTGGTACTAGCGGGAGGCGGAATGAGCAGTTCTTC
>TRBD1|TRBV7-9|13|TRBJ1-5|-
CASSLGTGQPQHF
TGTGCCAGCAGCTTAGGGACAGGCCAGCCCCAGCATTTT